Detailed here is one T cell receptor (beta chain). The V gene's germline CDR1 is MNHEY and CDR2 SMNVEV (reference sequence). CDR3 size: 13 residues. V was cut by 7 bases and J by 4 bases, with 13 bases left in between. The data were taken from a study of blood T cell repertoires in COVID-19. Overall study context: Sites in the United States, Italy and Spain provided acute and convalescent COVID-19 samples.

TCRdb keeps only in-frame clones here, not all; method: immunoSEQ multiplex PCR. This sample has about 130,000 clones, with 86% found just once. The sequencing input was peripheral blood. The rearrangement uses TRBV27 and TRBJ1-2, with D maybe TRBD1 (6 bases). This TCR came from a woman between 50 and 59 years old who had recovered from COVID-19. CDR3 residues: CASTQGQGYGYTF. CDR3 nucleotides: TGTGCCAGCACTCAGGGGCAAGGCTATGGCTACACCTTC.